This note documents a single TCR beta chain sequence. Using immunoSEQ multiplex PCR, the repertoire was profiled, and TCRdb retains in-frame clones only, with some absent. This sample has more than 550,000 clones, with under 95% found just once. These data belong to a study of shared clonotypes between healthy human individuals. In the naive CD8 group, cells lacked CD45RO and were positively selected for CCR7, so terminally differentiated effector memory CD45RA+ cells were left out. Sequencing used naive CD8+ T cells sorted from blood. The source is a man under 40 in good health.

DNA of the CDR3: TGTGCCACGCGGGGACAGGGGAGGTACGAGCAGTACTTC. Translation gives CATRGQGRYEQYF. The genes are TRBV6-1 and TRBJ2-7, with 10 bases identical to TRBD1. Germline CDR1 and CDR2: MNHNS and SASEGT. Trimming removed 10 bases from V and 4 bases from J; junction bases left unmatched: 7. This CDR3 has 13 residues.